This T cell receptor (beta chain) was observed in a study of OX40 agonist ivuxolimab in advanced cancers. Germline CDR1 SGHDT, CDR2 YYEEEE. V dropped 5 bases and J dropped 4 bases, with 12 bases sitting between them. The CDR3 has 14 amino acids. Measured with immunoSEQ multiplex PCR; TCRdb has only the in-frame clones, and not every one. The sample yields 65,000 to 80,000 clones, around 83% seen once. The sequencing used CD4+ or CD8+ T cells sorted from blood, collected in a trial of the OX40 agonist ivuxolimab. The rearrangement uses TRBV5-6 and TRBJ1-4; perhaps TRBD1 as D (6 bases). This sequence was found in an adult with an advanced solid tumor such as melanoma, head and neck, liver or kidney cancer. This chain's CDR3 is CASRIGQINEKLFF. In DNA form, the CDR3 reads TGTGCCAGCAGAATCGGACAGATTAATGAAAAACTGTTTTTT.